This is a list of T cell receptor beta chains from one sample in a study of T cell changes during pregnancy in multiple sclerosis. Method: immunoSEQ multiplex PCR; TCRdb's copy keeps in-frame clones and lacks some. The profile shows tens of thousands of clones, approximately 92% of them singletons. The source material was CD4+ T cells from peripheral blood mononuclear cells, sampled in the third trimester of pregnancy. These TCRs come from a female donor with multiple sclerosis, enrolled in a pregnancy study. CDR3s include the opening cysteine and the closing phenylalanine or tryptophan. The order of the fields is V gene, D gene, CDR3 length, J gene, clone size, CDR3 DNA, CDR3 protein. A D gene is named only where the DNA matches it firmly. The size of a clone is reported for some rows only, either as once, few or many, or as a class for expanded clones.

>TRBV7-2|-|13|TRBJ2-3|once
TGTGCCAGCAGCGGGGCAGGCATGAATACGCAGTATTTT
CASSGAGMNTQYF
>TRBV19|TRBD1|16|TRBJ2-5|once
TGTGCCAGTAGGCCAGGGACGAGACAGGGGGGAGAGACCCAGTACTTC
CASRPGTRQGGETQYF
>TRBV28|-|14|TRBJ1-5|-
TGTGCCAGCAGTTCGGTCTCTAGCAATCAGCCCCAGCATTTT
CASSSVSSNQPQHF
>TRBV5-1|-|15|TRBJ2-3|-
TGCGCCAGCAGCTTGGATGGGCCTAGCACAGATACGCAGTATTTT
CASSLDGPSTDTQYF
>TRBV28|-|17|TRBJ1-2|-
TGTGCCAGCACGACAGCCGTAAACGACCGGGCCAACTATGGCTACACCTTC
CASTTAVNDRANYGYTF
>TRBV28|-|13|TRBJ2-4|-
TGTGCCAGCAGTCCAGGATTCAAAAACATTCAGTACTTC
CASSPGFKNIQYF
>TRBV6-5|-|16|TRBJ2-2|-
TGTGCCAGCAGTTACGAGAGGGCAGCGAACACCGGGGAGCTGTTTTTT
CASSYERAANTGELFF
>TRBV5-1|TRBD2|18|TRBJ2-4|-
TGCGCCAGCAGCTTGTCGGTAGGGCGGGAGGGCCGGACGAACATTCAGTACTTC
CASSLSVGREGRTNIQYF
>TRBV14|TRBD1|16|TRBJ2-3|-
TGTGCCAGCAGCCAAGGGGACAGGAAGAGCACAGATACGCAGTATTTT
CASSQGDRKSTDTQYF
>TRBV10-1|-|12|TRBJ1-2|once
TGCGCCAGCAGTGGCCCGGCGGAGGGCTACACCTTC
CASSGPAEGYTF
>TRBV28|-|16|TRBJ1-3|-
TGTGCCAGCAGGCCGCGGCAGGGGCAAGGTGGAAACACCATATATTTT
CASRPRQGQGGNTIYF
>TRBV5-6|TRBD1|16|TRBJ1-5|-
TGTGCCAGCAGCTTATACAGGGGGCAGGGGATTCAGCCCCAGCATTTT
CASSLYRGQGIQPQHF
>TRBV7-9|TRBD2|16|TRBJ2-7|few
TGTGCCAGCAGCTCCGGGGTTAGCGGGCACTCCTACGAGCAGTACTTC
CASSSGVSGHSYEQYF
>TRBV6-1|TRBD2|15|TRBJ2-3|-
TGTGCCAGCAGTGAAAGCGGGAGGCCCACAGATACGCAGTATTTT
CASSESGRPTDTQYF
>TRBV9|TRBD2|17|TRBJ2-5|-
TGTGCCAGCAGCCAACTCGCGGGAGGGCCCTCGGGTCAGACCCAGTACTTC
CASSQLAGGPSGQTQYF
>TRBV15|-|13|TRBJ1-1|-
TGTGCCACCAGCAGGGCTTCAGGGCATGAAGCTTTCTTT
CATSRASGHEAFF
>TRBV6-6|TRBD1|15|TRBJ2-3|-
TGTGCCAGCAGTCAGAGGGACAGCGCTCCAGATACGCAGTATTTT
CASSQRDSAPDTQYF
>TRBV19|-|14|TRBJ2-7|-
TGTGCCAGTAGTATCGCCCCAGACTCCTACGAGCAGTACTTC
CASSIAPDSYEQYF
>TRBV6-5|-|13|TRBJ1-3|-
TGTGCCAGCCTAACAGCTACCGGAAACACCATATATTTT
CASLTATGNTIYF
>TRBV27|TRBD2|12|TRBJ2-4|-
TGTGCCAGCTCAGCGGGGGTGGGCATTCAGTACTTC
CASSAGVGIQYF
>TRBV7-8|-|14|TRBJ1-2|-
TGTGCCAGCAGCCTGGATGGGGGCAACTATGGCTACACCTTC
CASSLDGGNYGYTF
>TRBV7-9|-|14|TRBJ2-3|-
TGTGCCAGCAGCTTAGCGGGGAGAACAGATACGCAGTATTTT
CASSLAGRTDTQYF